Below are 5 T cell receptor beta chains sequenced from a single sample in a study of glioma-infiltrating T cells after dendritic cell vaccination (dated by TCRdb to about 2016). Library generation was performed with the immunoSEQ multiplex PCR assay. The table was pulled from immuneACCESS by TCRdb, which kept in-frame rearrangements only. Such tables lose some clones; where checked, under half of the loss comes from unresolved V genes, and the rest has no known cause. This sample lists about 99,000 clones; roughly 79% were detected once. Of the sample, approximately 12% is held by the ten largest clones. The specimen was blood, collected before dendritic cell vaccination. The receptor set was obtained from a human donor with glioblastoma.

The V call is TRBV6-5, the J call TRBJ1-1; 7 bases fit TRBD1. This CDR3 has 14 amino acids. The V gene end was trimmed by 6 bases and the J gene end by 0 bases; junction bases not matched to a gene: 4. Germline V CDR1 and CDR2: MNHEY, SVGAGI. CDR3 residues: CASRMDRLNTEAFF. CDR3 nucleotide sequence: TGTGCCAGCAGGATGGACAGGCTGAACACTGAAGCTTTCTTT.

The chain has TRBV15 and TRBJ1-2; D unclear. The CDR3 extends over 14 amino acids. Trimming took off 1 base at V and 3 bases at J, with 9 bases between the two ends. Looked up from germline, CDR1 is LNHNV and CDR2 is YYDKDF (reference sequence). CDR3 bases: TGTGCCACCAGCAGAGGACGCGGGTACTATGGCTACACCTTC. Its protein product is CATSRGRGYYGYTF.

The V call is TRBV30, the J call TRBJ1-1, with unresolved D. V shed 1 base and J shed 4 bases, with 7 bases lying between them. Looked up from germline, CDR1 is GTSNPN and CDR2 is SVGIG (reference sequence). The CDR3 covers 12 residues. The CDR3 reads CAWSDSATEAFF. The CDR3 coding sequence is TGTGCCTGGAGTGACAGTGCCACTGAAGCTTTCTTT.

The V gene is TRBV5-1, the J gene TRBJ1-1; D is undetermined. Trimming left V 7 bases short and J 3 bases short, with 13 bases between. Germline CDR1 is SGHRS and CDR2 is YFSETQ. The CDR3 spans 13 residues. The CDR3 bases are TGCGCCAGCGCGCCGAGAGTTGACACTGAAGCTTTCTTT. It codes for CASAPRVDTEAFF.

V gene TRBV5-1 combines with J gene TRBJ2-5; 15 bases match TRBD2. The V segment lost 3 bases and the J segment 5 bases; nucleotides outside the gene matches: 2. In germline, CDR1 is SGHRS, CDR2 YFSETQ. The CDR3 runs 15 residues. The CDR3 loop is CASSWGTSGGETQYF. The CDR3 DNA is TGCGCCAGCAGCTGGGGGACTAGCGGGGGGGAGACCCAGTACTTC. The variable domain in full, with the rest retrieved from reference TRBV5-1 and TRBJ2-5, is KAGVTQTPRYLIKTRGQQVTLSCSPISGHRSVSWYQQTPGQGLQFLFEYFSETQRNKGNFPGRFSGRQFSNSRSEMNVSTLELGDSALYLCASSWGTSGGETQYFGPGTRLLVL.